Listed here are 6 T cell receptor beta chains from one sample, sequenced in a study of blood T cells in healthy people across ages. Sample-barcoded 5' priming and a J-beta primer mix drove a second PCR of 7 to 11 cycles. MiXCR, run by TCRdb on the 5' RACE reads, gives a single entry per CDR3 protein. In the table there are some 780,000 distinct CDR3 sequences, roughly three fifths of which are singletons. Sequencing was performed on blood. Receptor source: a man aged 35 to 55 in good health.

This clonotype was seen more than once but under ten times. The chain has TRBV7-2 and TRBJ2-7; TRBD2 might be the D (5 bases). The length of the CDR3 is 13 residues. Germline CDR1 SGHTA, CDR2 FQGNSA. The germline V and J ends were trimmed by 5 bases and 3 bases, with 11 bases remaining between them. CDR3 DNA sequence: TGTGCCAGCAGCGTGGAGGTACACTACGAGCAGTACTTC. Amino acids: CASSVEVHYEQYF.

V usage is TRBV24-1 and J usage is TRBJ2-5; D may match TRBD1 or TRBD2 (7 bases each). CDR1 is KGHDR and CDR2 is SFDVKD in the germline V gene. The CDR3 has 15 residues. V lost 4 bases, J lost 4 bases, and 15 bases lay in between. The CDR3 region is CATSETTGRGETQYF. The CDR3 region has the DNA TGTGCCACCAGTGAGACGACAGGGAGGGGAGAGACCCAGTACTTC.

Note on this clonotype: Its ends do not fully match the called genes, so a read error is possible. CDR3 protein: CASGDDSGEQYF. The CDR3 DNA follows: TGTGCCAGCGGTGACGATAGTGGGGAGCAGTACTTC. The chain joins TRBV6-4 to TRBJ2-7; D ambiguous. The CDR3 loop spans 12 amino acids. Germline V gives CDR1 MRHNA, CDR2 SNTAGT.

The chain joins TRBV7-9 to TRBJ1-1; D perhaps matches TRBD1 (5 bases). The CDR3 has 14 residues. The V end was cut by 5 bases, the J end by 11 bases, with 21 bases between. CDR1 and CDR2 from the germline V gene are SEHNR and FQNEAQ (reference sequence). CDR3: CASSPTGGFGTAFF. CDR3 sequence (DNA): TGTGCCAGCAGCCCCACTGGGGGGTTTGGTACGGCTTTCTTT. The full variable domain, its missing parts supplied by reference TRBV7-9 and TRBJ1-1, is DTGVSQNPRHKITKRGQNVTFRCDPISEHNRLYWYRQTLGQGPEFLTYFQNEAQLEKSRLLSDRFSAERPKGSFSTLEIQRTEQGDSAMYLCASSPTGGFGTAFFGQGTRLTVV.

The gene calls are TRBV25-1 and TRBJ2-2; D is perhaps TRBD1 (5 bases). Germline lookup yields CDR1 MGHDK and CDR2 SYGVNS. V was clipped by 9 bases and J by 6 bases, with 17 bases between them. The CDR3 is made up of 14 amino acids. The CDR3, as DNA: TGTGCCAGTGAACCCAGGGAAGGCCCCGGGGAGCTGTTTTTT. Protein sequence: CASEPREGPGELFF. The full variable domain, with the rest looked up from reference TRBV25-1 and TRBJ2-2, is EADIYQTPRYLVIGTGKKITLECSQTMGHDKMYWYQQDPGMELHLIHYSYGVNSTEKGDLSSESTVSRIRTEHFPLTLESARPSHTSQYLCASEPREGPGELFFGEGSRLTVL.

This clonotype was seen at least ten times. This chain links TRBV29-1 with TRBJ2-4; 11 bases line up with TRBD2. V was pared by 4 bases and J by 0 bases, with 11 bases of the junction left unmatched. The CDR3 is 18 amino acids. The germline V gene has CDR1 SQVTM and CDR2 ANQGSEA. This CDR3 reads CSVVTSGGALLAKNIQYF. In DNA form, the CDR3 reads TGCAGCGTTGTTACTAGCGGGGGAGCATTACTAGCCAAAAACATTCAGTACTTC.